The 19 T cell receptor beta chains below were found in one sample sequenced in a study of PD-1 and CTLA-4 blockade in melanoma. Assay: immunoSEQ multiplex PCR; the TCRdb copy retains only in-frame clones and omits some. The sample shows over 15,000 clones, around three quarters of them seen only once. The sample was CD8+ T cells from peripheral blood, taken from a patient given anti-PD-1 treatment. The source is a human donor with melanoma.

The V call is TRBV6-5, the J call TRBJ1-2, with D maybe TRBD1 (5 bases). Germline V gives CDR1 MNHEY, CDR2 SVGAGI. Trimming removed 2 bases at V and 4 bases at J, with 8 bases between. The CDR3 spans 13 residues. CDR3 nucleotides: TGTGCCAGCAGTTACGGGGGGACCTATGGCTACACCTTC. As protein: CASSYGGTYGYTF.

This clone was detected once. The chain recombines TRBV27 with TRBJ2-7; 8 bases fit TRBD2. CDR1 is MNHEY and CDR2 is SMNVEV in the germline V gene (reference sequence). V gave up 6 bases and J gave up 1 base; unmatched junction bases: 8. There are 15 residues in the CDR3. Here the CDR3 reads CASRSTSGSSYEQYF. DNA of the CDR3: TGTGCCAGCAGATCCACTAGCGGCAGTTCCTACGAGCAGTACTTC.

V usage is TRBV10-1 and J usage is TRBJ2-3, with a weak D call TRBD2 (5 bases). Germline CDR1 and CDR2: WNHNN and SYGVQD (reference sequence). V was cut by 2 bases and J by 4 bases, with 10 bases left in between. This CDR3 is built from 14 residues. This CDR3 is CASSENSAPDTQYF. The CDR3 coding sequence is TGCGCCAGCAGTGAGAATAGCGCCCCAGATACGCAGTATTTT.

The J gene is TRBJ2-6, the V gene TRBV11-3; 8 positions agree with TRBD2. Germline V gene data show CDR1 as SGHNT and CDR2 as YENEEA. The J segment lost 0 bases and the V segment lost 7 bases, leaving 8 bases of the junction unmatched. The CDR3 runs 17 residues. The CDR3 sequence is CASTVLAASSGANVLTF. CDR3 nucleotides: TGTGCCAGCACCGTACTAGCGGCAAGCTCTGGGGCCAACGTCCTGACTTTC.

The genes are TRBV30 and TRBJ2-1; the D gene is possibly TRBD1 (7 bases). The CDR3 runs to 13 residues. V lost 0 bases and J lost 12, with 15 bases in between. Per the germline V gene, CDR1 is GTSNPN and CDR2 is SVGIG (reference sequence). CDR3 nucleotides: TGTGCCTGGAGTGTACAAGGGGGCGGGACGCAGTTCTTC. Protein: CAWSVQGGGTQFF.

The chain employs TRBV18 and TRBJ2-5, with D perhaps TRBD1 (6 bases). Deletions cut 5 bases from V and 7 bases from J, with 17 bases between. The CDR3 is 14 amino acids. The V gene's germline CDR1 is KGHSH and CDR2 LQKENI. The DNA of the CDR3 is TGTGCCAGCTCAGCAGATCAGGGGCCGGGGACCCAGTACTTC. Translating gives CASSADQGPGTQYF.

The rearrangement uses TRBV7-9 and TRBJ2-1, with D maybe TRBD1 (5 bases). The CDR3 has 16 residues. CDR1 and CDR2 from the germline V gene are SEHNR and FQNEAQ (reference sequence). V dropped 4 bases and J dropped 10 bases, with 23 bases sitting between them. Here the CDR3 reads CASSSTQPAGPAEQFF. In DNA, the CDR3 is TGTGCCAGCAGCTCGACCCAGCCGGCAGGGCCCGCCGAGCAGTTCTTC.

Only one count was recorded for this clone. The chain links TRBV24-1 to TRBJ2-2, with 10 bases matching TRBD2. The CDR3 runs 15 residues. The V and J ends lost 12 bases and 5 bases, in that order; junction bases with no gene match: 11. From germline, CDR1 is KGHDR and CDR2 SFDVKD. CDR3 in DNA: TGTGCCTCAATGGGGGCTAGCGGGAGTACCGGGGAGCTGTTTTTT. Its translation is CASMGASGSTGELFF.

This clone was counted a single time. V gene TRBV15 combines with J gene TRBJ2-7, with D unresolved. Deletions cut 5 bases from V and 0 bases from J, with 11 bases between. Looked up from germline, CDR1 is LNHNV and CDR2 is YYDKDF (reference sequence). There are 14 residues in the CDR3. The CDR3 loop is CATSHPFDSYEQYF. Written as DNA, the CDR3 is TGTGCCACCAGCCACCCCTTTGACTCCTACGAGCAGTACTTC.

This clone was seen only once. The rearrangement joins TRBV7-9 to TRBJ2-7; unclear D gene. The V gene lost 5 bases and the J gene lost 5 bases, with 13 bases spanning the gap. The CDR3 has 13 amino acids. Germline V gene sequence: CDR1 SEHNR, CDR2 FQNEAQ (reference sequence). Here the CDR3 DNA reads TGTGCCAGCAGCCGAGAGATGGGCGACGAGCAGTACTTC. Protein sequence: CASSREMGDEQYF.

V is TRBV7-2 and J is TRBJ2-1; no reliable D call. The CDR3 has 15 residues. Germline CDR1 reads SGHTA; CDR2 reads FQGNSA. Trimming shortened V by 5 bases and J by 4 bases, and 15 bases separated the two germline ends. The chain's CDR3 is CASSLGLWGYNEQFF. In nucleotides, the CDR3 is TGTGCCAGCAGCCTGGGCCTTTGGGGATACAATGAGCAGTTCTTC.

The chain carries TRBV5-6 and TRBJ1-3; D unclear. The length of the CDR3 is 18 residues. V was clipped by 4 bases and J by 0 bases, with 20 bases between them. Germline assignment: CDR1 SGHDT and CDR2 YYEEEE. In nucleotides, the CDR3 is TGTGCCAGCAGCGACGGGATGATTACTATTCACTCTGGAAACACCATATATTTT. The encoded protein is CASSDGMITIHSGNTIYF. The full variable domain, with the rest looked up from reference TRBV5-6 and TRBJ1-3, is DAGVTQSPTHLIKTRGQQVTLRCSPKSGHDTVSWYQQALGQGPQFIFQYYEEEERQRGNFPDRFSGHQFPNYSSELNVNALLLGDSALYLCASSDGMITIHSGNTIYFGEGSWLTVV.

This chain joins TRBV3-1 (or the pseudogene TRBV3-2) and TRBJ1-1; 8 bases are shared with TRBD1. The CDR3 runs to 16 residues. Trimming took 5 bases from V and 2 from J; bases not matched to a gene: 10. Germline V gene data show CDR1 as LGHDT and CDR2 as YNNKEL (reference sequence). The CDR3 nucleotides read TGTGCCAGCAGCTCCTCCGGGACAGGAACTAACACTGAAGCTTTCTTT. Its translation is CASSSSGTGTNTEAFF.

This clone was recorded once. V gene TRBV10-2 combines with J gene TRBJ1-2, with D unresolved. The CDR3 loop spans 11 amino acids. Looked up from germline, CDR1 is WSHSY and CDR2 is SAAADI. Deletions cut 8 bases from V and 1 base from J, with 5 bases between. For the CDR3, the DNA is TGCGCCAGCCAGATTAACTATGGCTACACCTTC. Protein sequence: CASQINYGYTF.

This clone was detected only a few times. The chain uses TRBV27 and TRBJ1-4, with TRBD1 matching over 7 bases. The CDR3 consists of 14 residues. The germline CDR1 and CDR2 sequences are MNHEY and SMNVEV (reference sequence). V lost 3 bases, J lost 8 bases, and 6 bases stayed unmatched. CDR3 sequence (DNA): TGTGCCAGCAGTTTCGGACAGGCCGGGGAAAAACTGTTTTTT. Translating gives CASSFGQAGEKLFF.

This clone was counted once. The rearrangement links TRBV29-1 to TRBJ2-5; 8 bases are a match to TRBD2. J gave up 2 bases and V 6 bases, and 11 bases lay outside the gene matches. Germline V gives CDR1 SQVTM, CDR2 ANQGSEA. CDR3 length equals 15 residues. CDR3 residues: CSVLLSGSQQETQYF. In DNA, the CDR3 is TGCAGCGTCCTACTAAGCGGGAGCCAACAAGAGACCCAGTACTTC. The variable domain in full, completed from reference TRBV29-1 and TRBJ2-5, reads SAVISQKPSRDICQRGTSLTIQCQVDSQVTMMFWYRQQPGQSLTLIATANQGSEATYESGFVIDKFPISRPNLTFSTLTVSNMSPEDSSIYLCSVLLSGSQQETQYFGPGTRLLVL.

This clone was detected a few times. The chain links TRBV13 to TRBJ1-5; TRBD1 is a possible D gene (5 bases). The CDR3 loop spans 16 amino acids. V lost 2 bases and J 4 bases, leaving 15 bases between the germline ends. CDR1 PRHDT and CDR2 FYEKMQ come from the germline V gene (reference sequence). This chain's CDR3 is CASSLSGDSLNQPQHF. DNA for the CDR3: TGTGCCAGCAGCTTATCGGGCGACAGCTTAAATCAGCCCCAGCATTTT.

The chain combines TRBV7-9 with TRBJ1-4; D is perhaps TRBD1 (5 bases). This CDR3 has 14 residues. V was pared by 3 bases and J by 10 bases, with 15 bases between. Germline V gene lookup returns CDR1 SEHNR and CDR2 FQNEAQ (reference sequence). CDR3 sequence: CASSFAGGVGKLFF. In DNA form, the CDR3 reads TGTGCCAGCAGCTTCGCCGGAGGGGTCGGAAAACTGTTTTTT.

This clone turned up a few times. The chain uses TRBV5-6 and TRBJ1-5, with D possibly TRBD1 on 6 matching bases. Trimming stripped 0 bases from V and 5 bases from J, with 12 bases between. Germline V gives CDR1 SGHDT, CDR2 YYEEEE. The CDR3 spans 15 residues. The CDR3 loop is CASSLGQEDYQPQHF. CDR3 coding DNA: TGTGCCAGCAGCTTGGGACAGGAGGATTATCAGCCCCAGCATTTT.